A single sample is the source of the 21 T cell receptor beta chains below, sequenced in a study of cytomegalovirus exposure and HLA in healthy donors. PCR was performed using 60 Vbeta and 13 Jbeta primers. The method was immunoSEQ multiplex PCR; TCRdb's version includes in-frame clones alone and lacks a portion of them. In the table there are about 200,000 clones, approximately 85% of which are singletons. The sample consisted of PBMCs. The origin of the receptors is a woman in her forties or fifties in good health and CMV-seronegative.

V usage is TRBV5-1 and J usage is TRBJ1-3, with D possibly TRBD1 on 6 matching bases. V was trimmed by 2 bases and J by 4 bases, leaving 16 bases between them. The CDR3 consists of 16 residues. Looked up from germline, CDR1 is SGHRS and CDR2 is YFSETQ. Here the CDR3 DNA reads TGCGCCAGCAGCTTTGACAGGTCCGGCCCCGGAAACACCATATATTTT. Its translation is CASSFDRSGPGNTIYF.

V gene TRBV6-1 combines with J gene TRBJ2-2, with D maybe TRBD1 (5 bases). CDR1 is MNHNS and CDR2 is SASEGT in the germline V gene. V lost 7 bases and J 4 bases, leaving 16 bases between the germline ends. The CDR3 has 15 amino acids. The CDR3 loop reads CASKTGPLITGELFF. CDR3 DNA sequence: TGTGCCAGCAAAACAGGACCATTAATCACCGGGGAGCTGTTTTTT.

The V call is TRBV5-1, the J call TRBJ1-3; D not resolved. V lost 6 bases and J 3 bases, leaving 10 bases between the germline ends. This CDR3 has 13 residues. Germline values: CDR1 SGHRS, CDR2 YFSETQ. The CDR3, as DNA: TGCGCCAGCACCGAAGGAGTTGGAAACACCATATATTTT. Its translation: CASTEGVGNTIYF.

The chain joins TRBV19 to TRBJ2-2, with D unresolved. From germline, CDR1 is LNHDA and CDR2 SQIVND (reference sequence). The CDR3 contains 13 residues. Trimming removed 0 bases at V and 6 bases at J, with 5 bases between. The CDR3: CASSIERAGELFF. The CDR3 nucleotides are TGTGCCAGTAGTATAGAGCGCGCCGGGGAGCTGTTTTTT. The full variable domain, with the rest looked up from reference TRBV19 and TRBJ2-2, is DGGITQSPKYLFRKEGQNVTLSCEQNLNHDAMYWYRQDPGQGLRLIYYSQIVNDFQKGDIAEGYSVSREKKESFPLTVTSAQKNPTAFYLCASSIERAGELFFGEGSRLTVL.

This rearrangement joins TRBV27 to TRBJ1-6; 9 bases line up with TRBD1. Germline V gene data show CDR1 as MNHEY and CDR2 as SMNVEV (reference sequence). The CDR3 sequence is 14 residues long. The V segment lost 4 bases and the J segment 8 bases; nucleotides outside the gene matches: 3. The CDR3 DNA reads TGTGCCAGCAGTTCCGACAGGGGGTATTCACCCCTCCACTTT. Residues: CASSSDRGYSPLHF.

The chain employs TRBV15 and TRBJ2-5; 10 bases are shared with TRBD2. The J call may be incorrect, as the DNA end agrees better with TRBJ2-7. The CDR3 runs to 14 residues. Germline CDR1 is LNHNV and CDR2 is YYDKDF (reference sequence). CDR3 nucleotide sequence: TGTGCCACCAGCCCTGGACTAGCGGACTACGAGCAGTACTTC. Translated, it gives CATSPGLADYEQYF.

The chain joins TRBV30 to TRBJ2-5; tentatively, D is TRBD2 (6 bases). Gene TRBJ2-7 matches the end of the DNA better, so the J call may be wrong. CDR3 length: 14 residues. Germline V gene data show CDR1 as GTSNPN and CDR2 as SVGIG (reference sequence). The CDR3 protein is CAWSWGDPTGEQYF. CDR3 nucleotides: TGTGCCTGGAGTTGGGGGGACCCTACAGGCGAGCAGTACTTC.

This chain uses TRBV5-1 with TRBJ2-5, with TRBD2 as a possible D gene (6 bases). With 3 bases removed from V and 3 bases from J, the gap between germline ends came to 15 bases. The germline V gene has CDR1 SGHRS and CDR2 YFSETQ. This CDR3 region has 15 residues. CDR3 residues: CASSWAGRLKETQYF. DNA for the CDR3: TGCGCCAGCAGCTGGGCGGGACGCTTGAAAGAGACCCAGTACTTC.

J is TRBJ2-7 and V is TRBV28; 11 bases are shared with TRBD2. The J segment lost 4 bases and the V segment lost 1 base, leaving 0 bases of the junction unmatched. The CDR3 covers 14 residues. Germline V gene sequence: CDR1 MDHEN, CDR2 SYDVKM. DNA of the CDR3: TGTGCCAGCAGTTTATCTAGCGGGAGGTACGAGCAGTACTTC. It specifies CASSLSSGRYEQYF.

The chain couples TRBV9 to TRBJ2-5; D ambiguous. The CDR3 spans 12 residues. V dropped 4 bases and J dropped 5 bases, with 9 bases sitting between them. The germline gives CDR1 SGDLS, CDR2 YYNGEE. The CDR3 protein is CASSPLGETQYF. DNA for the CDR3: TGTGCCAGCAGCCCCCTCGGGGAGACCCAGTACTTC. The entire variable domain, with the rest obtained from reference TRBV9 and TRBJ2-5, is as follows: DSGVTQTPKHLITATGQRVTLRCSPRSGDLSVYWYQQSLDQGLQFLIQYYNGEERAKGNILERFSAQQFPDLHSELNLSSLELGDSALYFCASSPLGETQYFGPGTRLLVL.

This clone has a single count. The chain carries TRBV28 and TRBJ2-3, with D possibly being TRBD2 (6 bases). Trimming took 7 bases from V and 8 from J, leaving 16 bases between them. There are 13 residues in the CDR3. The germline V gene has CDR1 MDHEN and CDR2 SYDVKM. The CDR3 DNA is TGTGCCAGCATTCCAAATCGGCGGGGTACGCAGTATTTT. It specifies CASIPNRRGTQYF.

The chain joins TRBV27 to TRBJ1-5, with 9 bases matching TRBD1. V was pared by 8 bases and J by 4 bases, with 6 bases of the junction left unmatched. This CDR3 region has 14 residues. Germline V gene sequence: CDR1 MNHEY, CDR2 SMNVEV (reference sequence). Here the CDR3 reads CASGRTGANQPQHF. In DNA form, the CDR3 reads TGTGCCAGCGGTCGGACAGGGGCAAATCAGCCCCAGCATTTT.

The CDR3 sequence: CASSESTLNNEKLFF. The CDR3 DNA sequence: TGTGCCAGCAGTGAATCGACACTGAATAATGAAAAACTGTTTTTT. The rearrangement links TRBV6-4 to TRBJ1-4, with no clear D. V lost 3 bases, J lost 4 bases, and 12 bases lay in between. Germline V CDR1 and CDR2: MRHNA, SNTAGT. The length of the CDR3 is 15 residues.

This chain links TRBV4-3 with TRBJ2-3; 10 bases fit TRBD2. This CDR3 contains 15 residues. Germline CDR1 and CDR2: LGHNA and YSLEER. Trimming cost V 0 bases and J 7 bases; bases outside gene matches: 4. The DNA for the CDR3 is TGCGCCAGCAGCCAAGAACTTAGCGGGAGGTATACGCAGTATTTT. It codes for CASSQELSGRYTQYF.

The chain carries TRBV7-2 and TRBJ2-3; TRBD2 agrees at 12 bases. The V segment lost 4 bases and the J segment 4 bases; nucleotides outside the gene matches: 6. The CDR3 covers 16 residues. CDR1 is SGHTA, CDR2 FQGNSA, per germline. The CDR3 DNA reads TGTGCCAGCAGCTCCTCTAGCGGGAGGGTGGCAGATACGCAGTATTTT. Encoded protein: CASSSSSGRVADTQYF.

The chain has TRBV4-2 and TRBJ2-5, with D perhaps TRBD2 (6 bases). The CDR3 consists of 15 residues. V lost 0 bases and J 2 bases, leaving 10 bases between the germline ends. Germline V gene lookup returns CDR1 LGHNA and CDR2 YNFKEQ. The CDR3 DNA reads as TGTGCCAGCAGCCAAGATACCCTAGCGCAAGAGACCCAGTACTTC. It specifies CASSQDTLAQETQYF.

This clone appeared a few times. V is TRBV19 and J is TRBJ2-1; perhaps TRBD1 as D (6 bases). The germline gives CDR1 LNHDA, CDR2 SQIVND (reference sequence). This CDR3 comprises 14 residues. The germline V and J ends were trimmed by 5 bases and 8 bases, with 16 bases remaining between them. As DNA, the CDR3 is TGTGCCAGTAGTCAGGGGCGGGTACGCGATGAGCAGTTCTTC. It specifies CASSQGRVRDEQFF.

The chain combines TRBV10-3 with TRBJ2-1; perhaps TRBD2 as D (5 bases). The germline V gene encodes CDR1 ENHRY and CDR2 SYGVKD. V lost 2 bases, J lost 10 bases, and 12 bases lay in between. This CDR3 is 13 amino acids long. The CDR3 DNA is TGTGCCATCAGTGAGAACTCTTCGGGGGAGCAGTTCTTC. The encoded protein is CAISENSSGEQFF.

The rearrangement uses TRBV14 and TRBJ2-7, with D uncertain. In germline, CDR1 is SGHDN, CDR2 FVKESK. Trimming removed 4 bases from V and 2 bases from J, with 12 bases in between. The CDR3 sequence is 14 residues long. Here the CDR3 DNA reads TGTGCCAGCAGCCTACAGTGGGCTCCCTACGAGCAGTACTTC. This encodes CASSLQWAPYEQYF.

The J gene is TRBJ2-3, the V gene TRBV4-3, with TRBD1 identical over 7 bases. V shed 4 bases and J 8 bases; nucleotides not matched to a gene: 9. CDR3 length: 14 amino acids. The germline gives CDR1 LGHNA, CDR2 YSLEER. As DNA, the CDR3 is TGCGCCAGCAGCCCCCTCCCAGGGGGTGGTACGCAGTATTTT. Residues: CASSPLPGGGTQYF.

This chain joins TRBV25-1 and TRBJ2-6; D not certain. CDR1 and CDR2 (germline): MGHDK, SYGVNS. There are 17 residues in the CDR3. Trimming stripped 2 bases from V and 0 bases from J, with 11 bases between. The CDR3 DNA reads TGTGCCAGCAGTGAAATTCAAGAGTCCTCTGGGGCCAACGTCCTGACTTTC. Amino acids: CASSEIQESSGANVLTF.